The T cell receptor (beta chain) described here comes from a study of blood T cell repertoires in COVID-19. As for the study in general: T cells, B-cell-depleted T cells, or PBMCs supplied cDNA or gDNA.

This clone was seen only a few times. The junction had 9 bases not matched to a gene; V was cut back by 10 bases and J by 8 bases. The germline V gene encodes CDR1 MDHEN and CDR2 SYDVKM. The CDR3 loop spans 13 amino acids. As processed by the authors: Amplification from reference gene primers served as the basis for estimated nucleated cell counts. Libraries were prepared by immunoSEQ multiplex PCR; TCRdb keeps only in-frame clonotypes and omits some of them. Clonal size and the V and J genes are those of that table, whereas D and trimming came from the DNA. The sample lists just under 300,000 clones; around 84% were seen once.

The specimen was peripheral blood. The receptor was derived from a man aged 70 or older with acute or convalescent COVID-19. This chain links TRBV28 with TRBJ1-2; the match to TRBD1 covers 11 bases. The CDR3 DNA reads TGTGCCACCTTTAGGGACAGGGGGTTAGGCTACACCTTC. It translates to CATFRDRGLGYTF.